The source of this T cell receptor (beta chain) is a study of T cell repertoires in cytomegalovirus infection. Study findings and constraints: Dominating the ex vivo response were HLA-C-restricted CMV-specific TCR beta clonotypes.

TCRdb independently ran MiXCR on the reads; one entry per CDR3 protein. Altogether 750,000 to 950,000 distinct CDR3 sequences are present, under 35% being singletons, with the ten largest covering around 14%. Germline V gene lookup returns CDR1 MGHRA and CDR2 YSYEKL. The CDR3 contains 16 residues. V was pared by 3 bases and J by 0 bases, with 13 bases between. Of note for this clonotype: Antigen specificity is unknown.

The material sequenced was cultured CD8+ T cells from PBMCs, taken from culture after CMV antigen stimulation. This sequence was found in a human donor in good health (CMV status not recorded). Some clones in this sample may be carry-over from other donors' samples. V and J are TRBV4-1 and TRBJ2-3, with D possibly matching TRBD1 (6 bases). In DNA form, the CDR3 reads TGCGCCAGCAGCCATCCGGGACACCTTAGCACAGATACGCAGTATTTT. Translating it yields CASSHPGHLSTDTQYF.